This T cell receptor beta chain was observed in a study of blood T cell repertoires in COVID-19. Looking at the study overall: Donors in the United States, Italy and Spain gave samples during acute or convalescent COVID-19. PBMCs, B-cell-depleted T cells, or T cells were the source of the cDNA or gDNA that made up the material.

Profiling relied on immunoSEQ multiplex PCR, and the TCRdb table lists in-frame clones only, not all of them. This repertoire shows hundreds of thousands of clones, about 86% found once; its top ten account for roughly 14%. Germline CDR1 and CDR2: SGHTA and FQGNSA. The trim removed 3 bases at V and 2 bases at J, leaving 10 bases unmatched. This CDR3 is built from 18 residues. The receptor's source is a woman in her 70s with COVID-19, enrolled during active disease. The chain links TRBV7-2 to TRBJ2-4; TRBD2 agrees at 10 bases. Sample: peripheral blood. CDR3 nucleotides: TGTGCCAGCAGCTTTGATCAGCGGGGGGGCCGGACCAAAAACATTCAGTACTTC. It is translated as CASSFDQRGGRTKNIQYF.